This passage covers 6 T cell receptor beta chains from one sample sequenced in a study of blood T cell repertoires in COVID-19. Sequenced by immunoSEQ multiplex PCR; TCRdb stores in-frame clones only, minus some. Of 30,000 to 35,000 clones in the sample, 85% to 90% were seen once. Specimen: peripheral blood. The receptors derive from a woman aged 70-85 years with active COVID-19.

V is TRBV19 and J is TRBJ1-4; 7 bases line up with TRBD1. CDR1 and CDR2 from the germline V gene are LNHDA and SQIVND (reference sequence). The V segment lost 6 bases and the J segment 4 bases; nucleotides outside the gene matches: 5. The CDR3 contains 14 residues. Written as DNA, the CDR3 is TGTGCCAGTAGAACAGGGGACGATAATGAAAAACTGTTTTTT. It specifies CASRTGDDNEKLFF.

CDR3 sequence reads: CASSLPGPKELFF. The CDR3 DNA follows: TGTGCCAGCAGTTTGCCTGGCCCGAAGGAGCTGTTTTTT. The chain couples TRBV28 to TRBJ2-2; D remains unclear. The V gene's germline CDR1 is MDHEN and CDR2 SYDVKM. The CDR3 length is 13 residues. V shed 3 bases and J shed 10 bases, with 12 bases lying between them.

The chain combines TRBV9 with TRBJ1-2, with a possible D match to TRBD1 (5 bases). The CDR3 totals 15 residues. Per the germline V gene, CDR1 is SGDLS and CDR2 is YYNGEE. Trimming took 1 base from V and 0 from J, leaving 10 bases between them. For the CDR3, the DNA is TGTGCCAGCAGCGTACAGGGCACCGCTAACTATGGCTACACCTTC. It encodes CASSVQGTANYGYTF.

The chain carries TRBV11-2 and TRBJ2-3; TRBD2 matches at 12 bases. Per the germline V gene, CDR1 is SGHAT and CDR2 is FQNNGV. V shed 0 bases, J shed 5 bases, and the junction held 0 bases outside the gene matches. The CDR3 loop spans 15 amino acids. CDR3 in DNA: TGTGCCAGCAGCTTAGAGACTAGCGGGGGAGATACGCAGTATTTT. Translation: CASSLETSGGDTQYF.

The rearrangement links TRBV9 to TRBJ1-5, with 7 positions matching TRBD1. Germline lookup yields CDR1 SGDLS and CDR2 YYNGEE. After removal of 0 bases from V and 3 bases from J, the junction contained 3 bases not matched to a gene. The CDR3 extends over 15 amino acids. CDR3 sequence: CASSVGGGYNQPQHF. The DNA of the CDR3 is TGTGCCAGCAGCGTAGGAGGGGGCTACAATCAGCCCCAGCATTTT.

CDR3 residues: CAGLRAGDTEAFF. As DNA, the CDR3 is TGTGCCGGCTTGAGGGCAGGAGACACTGAAGCTTTCTTT. V gene TRBV6-6 combines with J gene TRBJ1-1; D not resolved. The CDR3 is 13 residues long. V was clipped by 11 bases and J by 3 bases, with 16 bases between them. Germline lookup yields CDR1 MNHNY and CDR2 SVGAGI (reference sequence).